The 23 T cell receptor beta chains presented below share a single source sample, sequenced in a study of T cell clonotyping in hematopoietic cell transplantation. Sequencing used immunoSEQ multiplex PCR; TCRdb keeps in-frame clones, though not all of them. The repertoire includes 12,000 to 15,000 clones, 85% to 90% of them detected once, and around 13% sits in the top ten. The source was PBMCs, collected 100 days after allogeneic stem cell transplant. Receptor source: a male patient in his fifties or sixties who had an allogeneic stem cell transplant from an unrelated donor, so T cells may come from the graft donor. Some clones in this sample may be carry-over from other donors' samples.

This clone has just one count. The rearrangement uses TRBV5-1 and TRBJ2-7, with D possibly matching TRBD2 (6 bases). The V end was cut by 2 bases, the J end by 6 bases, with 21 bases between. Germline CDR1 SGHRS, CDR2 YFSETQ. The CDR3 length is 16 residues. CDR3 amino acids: CASSLIPGLGSGEQYF. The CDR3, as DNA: TGCGCCAGCAGCTTAATCCCGGGACTCGGCTCGGGCGAGCAGTACTTC.

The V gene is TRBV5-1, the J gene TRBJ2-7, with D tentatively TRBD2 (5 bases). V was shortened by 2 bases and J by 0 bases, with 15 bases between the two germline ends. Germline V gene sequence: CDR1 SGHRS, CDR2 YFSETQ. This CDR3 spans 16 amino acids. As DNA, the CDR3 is TGCGCCAGCAGCTTAGTTAGCGCTGACTCCTCCTACGAGCAGTACTTC. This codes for CASSLVSADSSYEQYF.

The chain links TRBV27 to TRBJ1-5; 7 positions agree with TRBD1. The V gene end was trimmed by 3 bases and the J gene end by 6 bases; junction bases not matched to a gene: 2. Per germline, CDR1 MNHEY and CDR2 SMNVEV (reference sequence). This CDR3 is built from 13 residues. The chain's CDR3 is CASSFDRVQPQHF. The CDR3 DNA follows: TGTGCCAGCAGTTTTGACAGGGTTCAGCCCCAGCATTTT.

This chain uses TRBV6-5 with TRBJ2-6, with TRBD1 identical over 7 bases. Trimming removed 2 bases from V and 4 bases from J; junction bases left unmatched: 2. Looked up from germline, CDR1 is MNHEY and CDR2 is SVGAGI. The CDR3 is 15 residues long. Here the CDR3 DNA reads TGTGCCAGCAGTTACACAGGGGCCGGGGCCAACGTCCTGACTTTC. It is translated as CASSYTGAGANVLTF.

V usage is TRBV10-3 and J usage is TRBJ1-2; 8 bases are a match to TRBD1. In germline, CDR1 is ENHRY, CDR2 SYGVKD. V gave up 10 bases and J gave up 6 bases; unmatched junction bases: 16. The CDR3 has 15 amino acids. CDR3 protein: CATEKLTGDFDGYTF. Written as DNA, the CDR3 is TGTGCCACTGAGAAATTGACAGGGGATTTCGATGGCTACACCTTC.

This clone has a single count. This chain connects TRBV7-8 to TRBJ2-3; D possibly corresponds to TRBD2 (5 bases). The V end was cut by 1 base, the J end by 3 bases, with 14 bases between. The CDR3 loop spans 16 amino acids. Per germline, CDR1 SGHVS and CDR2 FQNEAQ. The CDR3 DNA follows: TGTGCCAGCAGCTTAGACCGGGATCCGGAGACAGATACGCAGTATTTT. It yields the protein CASSLDRDPETDTQYF.

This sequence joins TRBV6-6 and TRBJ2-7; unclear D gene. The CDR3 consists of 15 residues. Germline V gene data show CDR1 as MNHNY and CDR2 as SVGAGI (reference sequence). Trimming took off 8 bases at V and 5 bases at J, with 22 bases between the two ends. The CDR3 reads CASRPLGFAQNEQYF. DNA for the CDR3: TGTGCCAGCCGACCTCTGGGGTTTGCCCAGAACGAGCAGTACTTC.

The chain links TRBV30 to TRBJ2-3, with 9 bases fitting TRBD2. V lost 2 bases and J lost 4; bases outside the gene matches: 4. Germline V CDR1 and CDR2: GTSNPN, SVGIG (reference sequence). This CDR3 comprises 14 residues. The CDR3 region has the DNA TGTGCCTGGAGTCCGGGACTAGCTTCAGATACGCAGTATTTT. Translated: CAWSPGLASDTQYF.

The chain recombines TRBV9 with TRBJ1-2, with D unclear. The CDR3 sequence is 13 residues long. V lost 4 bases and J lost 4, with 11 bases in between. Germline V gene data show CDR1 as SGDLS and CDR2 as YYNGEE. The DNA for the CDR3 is TGTGCCAGCAGCCCCAGGAATGGCTATGGCTACACCTTC. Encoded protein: CASSPRNGYGYTF.

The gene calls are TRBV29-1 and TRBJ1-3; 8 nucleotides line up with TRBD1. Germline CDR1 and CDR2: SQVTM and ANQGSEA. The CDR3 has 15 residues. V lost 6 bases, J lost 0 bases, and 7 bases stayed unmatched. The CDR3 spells CSVWTGPSSGNTIYF. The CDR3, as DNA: TGCAGCGTGTGGACAGGGCCTAGCTCTGGAAACACCATATATTTT. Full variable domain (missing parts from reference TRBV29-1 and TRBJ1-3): SAVISQKPSRDICQRGTSLTIQCQVDSQVTMMFWYRQQPGQSLTLIATANQGSEATYESGFVIDKFPISRPNLTFSTLTVSNMSPEDSSIYLCSVWTGPSSGNTIYFGEGSWLTVV.

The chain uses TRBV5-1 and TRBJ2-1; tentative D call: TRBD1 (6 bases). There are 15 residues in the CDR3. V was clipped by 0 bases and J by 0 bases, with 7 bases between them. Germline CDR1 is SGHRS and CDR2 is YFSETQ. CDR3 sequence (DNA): TGCGCCAGCAGCTTGGAAGGGGGCTCCTACAATGAGCAGTTCTTC. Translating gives CASSLEGGSYNEQFF.

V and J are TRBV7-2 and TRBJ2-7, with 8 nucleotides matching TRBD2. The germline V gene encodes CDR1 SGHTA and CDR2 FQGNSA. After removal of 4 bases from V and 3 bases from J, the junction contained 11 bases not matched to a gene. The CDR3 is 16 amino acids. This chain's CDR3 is CASSSSAAGGVYEQYF. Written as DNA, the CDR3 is TGTGCCAGCAGCTCGTCTGCGGCGGGGGGCGTCTACGAGCAGTACTTC.

This CDR3 is CASSMGGGQNTEAFF. CDR3 bases: TGTGCCAGTAGTATGGGAGGTGGACAGAACACTGAAGCTTTCTTT. V is TRBV19 and J is TRBJ1-1; D perhaps matches TRBD1 (5 bases). This CDR3 is built from 15 residues. Germline V gene lookup returns CDR1 LNHDA and CDR2 SQIVND (reference sequence). Trimming shortened V by 3 bases and J by 1 base, and 12 bases separated the two germline ends. Full variable domain (missing parts from reference TRBV19 and TRBJ1-1): DGGITQSPKYLFRKEGQNVTLSCEQNLNHDAMYWYRQDPGQGLRLIYYSQIVNDFQKGDIAEGYSVSREKKESFPLTVTSAQKNPTAFYLCASSMGGGQNTEAFFGQGTRLTVV.

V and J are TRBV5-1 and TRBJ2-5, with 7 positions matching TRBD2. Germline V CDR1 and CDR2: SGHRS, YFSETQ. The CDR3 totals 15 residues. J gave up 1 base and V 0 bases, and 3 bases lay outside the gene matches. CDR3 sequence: CASSLGASGQETQYF. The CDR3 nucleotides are TGCGCCAGCAGCTTGGGGGCTAGCGGCCAAGAGACCCAGTACTTC.

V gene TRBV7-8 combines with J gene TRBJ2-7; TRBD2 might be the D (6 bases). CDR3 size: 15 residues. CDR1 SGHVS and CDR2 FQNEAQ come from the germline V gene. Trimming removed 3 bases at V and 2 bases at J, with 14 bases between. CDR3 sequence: CASSFLGRGTYEQYF. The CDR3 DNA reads TGTGCCAGCAGCTTCCTCGGGAGAGGAACCTACGAGCAGTACTTC. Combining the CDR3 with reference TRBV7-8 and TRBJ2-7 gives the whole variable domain GAGVSQSPRYKVAKRGQDVALRCDPISGHVSLFWYQQALGQGPEFLTYFQNEAQLDKSGLPSDRFFAERPEGSVSTLKIQRTQQEDSAVYLCASSFLGRGTYEQYFGPGTRLTVT.

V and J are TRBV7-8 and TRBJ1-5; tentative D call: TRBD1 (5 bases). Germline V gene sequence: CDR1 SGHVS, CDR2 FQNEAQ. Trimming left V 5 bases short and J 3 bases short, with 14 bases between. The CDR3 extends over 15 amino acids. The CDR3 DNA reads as TGTGCCAGCAGCCCTGTCGGGGGGATCAATCAGCCCCAGCATTTT. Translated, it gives CASSPVGGINQPQHF.

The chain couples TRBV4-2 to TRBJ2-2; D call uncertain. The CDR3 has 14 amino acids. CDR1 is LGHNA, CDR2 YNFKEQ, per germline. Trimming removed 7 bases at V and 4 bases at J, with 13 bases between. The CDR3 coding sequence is TGTGCCAGCACGTACGATCTTTCCACCGGGGAGCTGTTTTTT. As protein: CASTYDLSTGELFF.

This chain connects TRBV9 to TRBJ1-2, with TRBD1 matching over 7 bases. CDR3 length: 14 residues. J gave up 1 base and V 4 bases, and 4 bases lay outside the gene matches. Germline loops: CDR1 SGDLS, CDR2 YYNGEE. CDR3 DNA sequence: TGTGCCAGCAGCCCGGGGGACAGTAACTATGGCTACACCTTC. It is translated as CASSPGDSNYGYTF.

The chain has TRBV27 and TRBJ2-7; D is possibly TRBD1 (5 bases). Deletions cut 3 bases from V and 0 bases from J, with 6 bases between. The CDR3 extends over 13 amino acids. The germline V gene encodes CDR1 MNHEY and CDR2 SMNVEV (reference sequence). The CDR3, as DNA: TGTGCCAGCAGTTTCAGGGCCTCCTACGAGCAGTACTTC. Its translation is CASSFRASYEQYF.

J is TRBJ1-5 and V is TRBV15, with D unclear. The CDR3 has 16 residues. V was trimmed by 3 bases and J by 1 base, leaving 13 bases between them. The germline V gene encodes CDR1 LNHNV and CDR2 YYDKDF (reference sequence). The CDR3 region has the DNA TGTGCCACCAGCAGTTTCGCCGGGAAAAGCAATCAGCCCCAGCATTTT. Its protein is CATSSFAGKSNQPQHF.

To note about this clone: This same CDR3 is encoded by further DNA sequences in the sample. CDR3 sequence (DNA): TGTGCCAGCAGCTTAGAGATGAACACTGAAGCTTTCTTT. This codes for CASSLEMNTEAFF. The V and J genes are TRBV11-1 and TRBJ1-1, with no clear D. Between the trimmed V and J ends, which lost 1 base and 0 bases, there was a span of 3 bases. In germline, CDR1 is SGHAT, CDR2 FQDESV (reference sequence). The CDR3 contains 13 residues. The variable domain in full, completed from reference TRBV11-1 and TRBJ1-1, reads EAEVAQSPRYKITEKSQAVAFWCDPISGHATLYWYRQILGQGPELLVQFQDESVVDDSQLPKDRFSAERLKGVDSTLKIQPAELGDSAMYLCASSLEMNTEAFFGQGTRLTVV.

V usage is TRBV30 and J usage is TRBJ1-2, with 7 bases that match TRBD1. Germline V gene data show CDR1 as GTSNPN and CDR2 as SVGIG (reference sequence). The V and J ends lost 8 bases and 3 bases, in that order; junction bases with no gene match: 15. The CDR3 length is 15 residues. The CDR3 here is CAAPSPQTGHYGYTF. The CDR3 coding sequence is TGTGCCGCCCCATCCCCCCAGACAGGGCACTATGGCTACACCTTC.

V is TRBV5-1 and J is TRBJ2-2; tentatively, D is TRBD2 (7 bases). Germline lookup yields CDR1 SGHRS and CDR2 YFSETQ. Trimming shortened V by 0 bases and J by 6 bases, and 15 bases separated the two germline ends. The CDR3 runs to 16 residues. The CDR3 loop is CASSLDPGAGAGELFF. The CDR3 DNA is TGCGCCAGCAGCTTGGATCCGGGGGCGGGGGCCGGGGAGCTGTTTTTT.